The 20 T cell receptor beta chains presented below share a single source sample, sequenced in a study of blood T cell repertoires in COVID-19. Generated by immunoSEQ multiplex PCR, the TCRdb table keeps only in-frame clones and is missing some. This sample has approximately 68,000 clones, with less than 85% found just once. The sequencing sample was made of peripheral blood. These receptors were taken from a man older than 75 with active COVID-19.

This chain connects TRBV5-1 to TRBJ2-2; 9 bases are a match to TRBD1. This CDR3 has 17 amino acids. Germline CDR1 is SGHRS and CDR2 is YFSETQ. After removal of 4 bases from V and 5 bases from J, the junction contained 12 bases not matched to a gene. The CDR3 region has the DNA TGCGCCAGCAGCCCCAACCCCGGGACAGGGATGACCGGGGAGCTGTTTTTT. Translated, it gives CASSPNPGTGMTGELFF.

V and J are TRBV6-5 and TRBJ2-7; 7 bases agree with TRBD2. Germline V gene lookup returns CDR1 MNHEY and CDR2 SVGAGI. With 6 bases clipped from V and 6 bases from J, the junction kept 11 bases outside the gene matches. The CDR3 runs 14 residues. DNA for the CDR3: TGTGCCAGCAGCGGCGGGGGAGGGGAAGGCGAGCAGTACTTC. Translation: CASSGGGGEGEQYF.

V and J are TRBV19 and TRBJ1-1; a weak D match, TRBD1 (6 bases). The V end was cut by 5 bases, the J end by 2 bases, with 15 bases between. The CDR3 length is 15 residues. Germline CDR1 and CDR2: LNHDA and SQIVND (reference sequence). The CDR3 is CASSRRRDTNTEAFF. In DNA form, the CDR3 reads TGTGCCAGTAGTCGAAGAAGGGACACCAACACTGAAGCTTTCTTT.

The chain employs TRBV4-2 and TRBJ1-4, with no clear D. Germline loops: CDR1 LGHNA, CDR2 YNFKEQ. Trimming shortened V by 0 bases and J by 2 bases, and 7 bases separated the two germline ends. The CDR3 is made up of 15 amino acids. CDR3 residues: CASSQDERTNEKLFF. CDR3 DNA sequence: TGTGCCAGCAGCCAAGATGAACGGACTAATGAAAAACTGTTTTTT.

This clone occurred a few times. The CDR3 region is CARGTGKQNEKLFF. DNA for the CDR3: TGTGCCCGGGGGACAGGGAAACAGAATGAAAAACTGTTTTTT. The V gene is TRBV30, the J gene TRBJ1-4; 9 bases are shared with TRBD1. The V gene end was trimmed by 8 bases and the J gene end by 5 bases; junction bases not matched to a gene: 9. This CDR3 has 14 amino acids. The germline CDR1 and CDR2 sequences are GTSNPN and SVGIG (reference sequence).

In its sample, this clone was seen a few times. This rearrangement joins TRBV6-2 or TRBV6-3 to TRBJ2-1; no firm D call. V lost 3 bases, J lost 7 bases, and 10 bases lay in between. The CDR3 sequence is 13 residues long. Germline lookup yields CDR1 MNHEY and CDR2 SVGEGT. The CDR3 sequence: CASSYALRNEQFF. Here the CDR3 DNA reads TGTGCCAGCAGTTATGCTCTGAGGAATGAGCAGTTCTTC.

The chain employs TRBV10-3 and TRBJ1-3; D unresolved. Germline values: CDR1 ENHRY, CDR2 SYGVKD. The CDR3 has 12 amino acids. The V end was cut by 6 bases, the J end by 8 bases, with 11 bases between. CDR3 sequence reads: CAIRVGGDTIYF. The CDR3 DNA reads TGTGCCATCAGGGTTGGCGGCGACACCATATATTTT.

The chain links TRBV5-6 to TRBJ2-3, with a possible D match to TRBD1 (6 bases). This CDR3 contains 13 residues. V lost 7 bases, J lost 4 bases, and 13 bases lay in between. Per the germline V gene, CDR1 is SGHDT and CDR2 is YYEEEE. In DNA, the CDR3 is TGTGCCAGCGACTCACAGGGCCCAGATACGCAGTATTTT. Translated, it gives CASDSQGPDTQYF. The variable domain in full, with the rest retrieved from reference TRBV5-6 and TRBJ2-3, is DAGVTQSPTHLIKTRGQQVTLRCSPKSGHDTVSWYQQALGQGPQFIFQYYEEEERQRGNFPDRFSGHQFPNYSSELNVNALLLGDSALYLCASDSQGPDTQYFGPGTRLTVL.

CDR3 bases: TGTGCCAGCAGTGGCGTCGAAATTCAGTACTTC. As protein: CASSGVEIQYF. This chain links TRBV2 with TRBJ2-4; D ambiguous. The V gene lost 4 bases and the J gene lost 10 bases, with 8 bases spanning the gap. Germline V gene data show CDR1 as SNHLY and CDR2 as FYNNEI. There are 11 residues in the CDR3. Together with reference TRBV2 and TRBJ2-4, the CDR3 gives the full variable domain: EPEVTQTPSHQVTQMGQEVILRCVPISNHLYFYWYRQILGQKVEFLVSFYNNEISEKSEIFDDQFSVERPDGSNFTLKIRSTKLEDSAMYFCASSGVEIQYFGAGTRLSVL.

The chain carries TRBV3-1 (or the pseudogene TRBV3-2) and TRBJ2-1; 9 nucleotides align to TRBD1. CDR1 is LGHDT and CDR2 is YNNKEL in the germline V gene (reference sequence). V lost 4 bases, J lost 0 bases, and 16 bases stayed unmatched. The CDR3 has 20 amino acids. This CDR3 is CASSRPGQGRSRSSYNEQFF. In DNA, the CDR3 is TGTGCCAGCAGCCGGCCGGGACAGGGAAGATCGAGAAGCTCCTACAATGAGCAGTTCTTC.

The CDR3 loop reads CASSGTLGTANTGELFF. CDR3 nucleotide sequence: TGTGCCAGCAGTGGGACTCTCGGGACAGCTAACACCGGGGAGCTGTTTTTT. The chain joins TRBV6-1 to TRBJ2-2, with TRBD1 matching 7 bases. Germline values: CDR1 MNHNS, CDR2 SASEGT. Trimming cost V 4 bases and J 2 bases; bases outside gene matches: 10. This CDR3 spans 17 amino acids.

The chain uses TRBV15 and TRBJ1-6, with D maybe TRBD1 (6 bases). V dropped 11 bases and J dropped 9 bases, with 17 bases sitting between them. The CDR3 spans 13 residues. CDR1 is LNHNV, CDR2 YYDKDF, per germline (reference sequence). CDR3 in amino acids: CASRKQDSSPLHF. For the CDR3, the DNA is TGTGCCTCTCGAAAACAGGACAGTTCACCCCTCCACTTT.

This chain connects TRBV16 to TRBJ1-2, with 8 positions matching TRBD1. Germline CDR1 KGHSY, CDR2 FQNENV. CDR3 length: 13 residues. V was clipped by 4 bases and J by 8 bases; unmatched bases: 6. The CDR3: CASSRQGLGGYTF. The CDR3 region has the DNA TGTGCCAGCAGCCGACAGGGGCTGGGGGGCTACACCTTC.

The chain joins TRBV21-1 to TRBJ2-7; the D call in the table, TRBD1, was not verified against the DNA. TRBV21-1 has pseudogene status. The CDR3 runs 16 residues. CDR3 in amino acids: CASSKEGRGRIYEQYF. CDR3 bases: TGTGCCAGCAGCAAAGAAGGCAGGGGTAGGATCTACGAGCAGTACTTC.

A few counts support this clone. DNA for the CDR3: TGTGCCAGCAGCGGCCGGGGTGCAACTAATGAAAAACTGTTTTTT. It translates to CASSGRGATNEKLFF. V is TRBV25-1 and J is TRBJ1-4; D uncertain. Germline values: CDR1 MGHDK, CDR2 SYGVNS. The CDR3 extends over 15 amino acids. Trimming removed 6 bases at V and 0 bases at J, with 11 bases between.

The rearrangement joins TRBV7-8 to TRBJ1-5, with a possible D match to TRBD1 (5 bases). This CDR3 spans 14 amino acids. V gave up 2 bases and J gave up 4 bases, with 9 bases separating them. CDR1 SGHVS and CDR2 FQNEAQ come from the germline V gene. DNA for the CDR3: TGTGCCAGCAGCTTATCAAGGGGAAATCAGCCCCAGCATTTT. It encodes CASSLSRGNQPQHF.

The V and J genes are TRBV7-9 and TRBJ1-2; the D is unclear. The CDR3 is 12 amino acids. Germline values: CDR1 SEHNR, CDR2 FQNEAQ (reference sequence). V was shortened by 3 bases and J by 8 bases, with 10 bases between the two germline ends. The CDR3 region has the DNA TGTGCCAGCAGCTTGACCCTGGGCGGCTACACCTTC. The encoded protein is CASSLTLGGYTF.

This clone showed up just once. The rearrangement links TRBV7-3 to TRBJ2-7; no clear D gene. Trimming took 4 bases from V and 2 from J, leaving 9 bases between them. Per the germline V gene, CDR1 is SGHTA and CDR2 is FQGTGA. The CDR3 runs 13 residues. The CDR3 nucleotides are TGTGCCAGCAGCTCGACCGACACCTACGAGCAGTACTTC. It codes for CASSSTDTYEQYF.

This clone has just one count. This chain links TRBV18 with TRBJ2-7; weak D call: TRBD2 (6 bases). Germline values: CDR1 KGHSH, CDR2 LQKENI. The CDR3 has 19 residues. Trimming removed 6 bases from V and 0 bases from J, with 27 bases in between. CDR3: CASSRRDSKRFAGSYEQYF. Written as DNA, the CDR3 is TGTGCCAGCTCGCGCCGGGACTCCAAACGATTTGCGGGCTCCTACGAGCAGTACTTC. The full variable domain, rest sourced from reference TRBV18 and TRBJ2-7, is NAGVMQNPRHLVRRRGQEARLRCSPMKGHSHVYWYRQLPEEGLKFMVYLQKENIIDESGMPKERFSAEFPKEGPSILRIQQVVRGDSAAYFCASSRRDSKRFAGSYEQYFGPGTRLTVT.

This clone showed up just once. The gene calls are TRBV2 and TRBJ1-2, with D maybe TRBD1 (6 bases). Germline V gives CDR1 SNHLY, CDR2 FYNNEI. Between the trimmed V and J ends, which lost 6 bases and 4 bases, there was a span of 15 bases. The CDR3 is 14 amino acids. CDR3 amino acids: CASRSDRGSYGYTF. As DNA, the CDR3 is TGTGCCAGCAGATCGGACAGAGGATCCTATGGCTACACCTTC.